This T cell receptor (beta chain) was sequenced in a study of shared clonotypes between healthy human individuals. Overall study: With ages of 18 to 49, the donors were two women and three men.

Whole-study results and caveats: The sampled material consisted only of blood, and tissue repertoires are likely to differ.

Researchers partitioned CD4+ cells into CD45RA+ naive and CD45RA-negative memory subsets. V lost 7 bases and J 0 bases, leaving 14 bases between the germline ends. The CDR3 has 15 residues. Germline V lookup: CDR1 SGHTS, CDR2 YDEGEE. Assay used: immunoSEQ multiplex PCR; TCRdb lists only in-frame clones, some missing. The table lists some 2,500,000 clones, about nine tenths of them singletons. A remark on this clone: Its specificity is unknown.

The sample was naive CD4+ T cells from PBMCs. Subset in this sample: CD45RA+ positively selected. The TCR originated in a man aged 18 to 30 in good health. Some clones in this sample may be carry-over from other donors' samples. V and J are TRBV5-8 and TRBJ1-5, with a possible D match to TRBD1 (6 bases). The CDR3 DNA sequence: TGTGCCAGCGGGGAAACAGGGTATAGCAATCAGCCCCAGCATTTT. It yields the protein CASGETGYSNQPQHF.